This TCR beta chain appears in the sequencing data of a study of T cells in Graves' hyperthyroidism and ophthalmopathy. This CDR3 comprises 11 residues. V lost 7 bases, J lost 5 bases, and 3 bases stayed unmatched. The germline CDR1 and CDR2 sequences are DFQATT and SNEGSKA (reference sequence). This clonotype came up many times. The investigators amplified TCR beta CDR3 regions from RNA transcripts. Primed by the HTBI set, a first-round RT-PCR was run on the TCR CDR3. TCRdb re-analysed the multiplex PCR reads in MiXCR, keeping a single row per CDR3 protein. Among approximately 400,000 distinct CDR3 sequences listed, roughly 19% were seen once.

The TCR was taken from a woman in her late teens or twenties with Graves' hyperthyroidism. The V call is TRBV20-1, the J call TRBJ2-7; 9 nucleotides line up with TRBD1. The specimen sequenced was blood. The CDR3 DNA follows: TGCAGTGTCGGGACAGGGAACGAGCAGTACTTC. Its protein product is CSVGTGNEQYF.